The T cell receptor beta chain described here comes from a study of T-cell reconstitution after alpha-beta-depleted transplantation in children. Unique molecular identifiers were used in preparing the TCRbeta library. TCRdb analysed the PCR reads with MiXCR anew, one entry per CDR3 protein. The sample includes 500,000 to 650,000 distinct CDR3 sequences, over 9.5% of them seen just once. The CDR3 spans 13 residues. Germline V lookup: CDR1 DFQATT, CDR2 SNEGSKA (reference sequence). With 5 bases removed from V and 3 bases from J, the gap between germline ends came to 11 bases. This specimen was PBMCs, mostly from graft donor cells, taken 180 days after TCRalphabeta/CD19-depleted stem cell transplant. The chain employs TRBV20-1 and TRBJ1-5; D gene ambiguous. The clonotype comes from a female patient between 2 and 15 years old who had a stem cell transplant for aplastic anemia, so the T cells may come from the graft donor. The CDR3 region has the DNA TGCAGTGCTGGCCGGGTTAACAATCAGCCCCAGCATTTT. Protein product: CSAGRVNNQPQHF.